Below, 20 T cell receptor beta chains from the same sample are listed, as sequenced in a study of blood T cell repertoires in COVID-19. Assay used: immunoSEQ multiplex PCR; TCRdb lists only in-frame clones, some missing. Here the sample spans some 270,000 clones, 85% to 90% being singletons. The sequencing sample was made of PBMCs or T cells enriched from blood (not recorded which). Receptors were obtained from a woman in her 30s with acute COVID-19.

The chain uses TRBV9 and TRBJ1-4, with 8 bases fitting TRBD1. The CDR3 consists of 16 residues. The V segment lost 0 bases and the J segment 8 bases; nucleotides outside the gene matches: 9. CDR1 SGDLS and CDR2 YYNGEE come from the germline V gene. In nucleotides, the CDR3 is TGTGCCAGCAGCGTAGGCCAGGGGGCTCTTCGAGAAAAACTGTTTTTT. Protein sequence: CASSVGQGALREKLFF.

The chain is built from TRBV28 and TRBJ1-2; D is ambiguous. The length of the CDR3 is 14 residues. From germline, CDR1 is MDHEN and CDR2 SYDVKM. Trimming cost V 5 bases and J 4 bases, with 14 bases left between them. CDR3 sequence: CASSSQAGPYGYTF. The CDR3 DNA reads as TGTGCCAGCAGTAGTCAAGCAGGCCCCTATGGCTACACCTTC.

CDR3 sequence (DNA): TGTGCCACCAGTGACCAAAAGACTCATGCTAATGAAAAACTGTTTTTT. Translating gives CATSDQKTHANEKLFF. V and J are TRBV24-1 and TRBJ1-4; D gene unclear. The CDR3 is 16 amino acids. V lost 4 bases and J lost 3, with 14 bases in between. From germline, CDR1 is KGHDR and CDR2 SFDVKD.

This clone was found once. The chain employs TRBV28 and TRBJ1-1; 9 bases agree with TRBD1. This CDR3 spans 15 amino acids. After removal of 2 bases from V and 4 bases from J, the junction contained 5 bases not matched to a gene. Germline CDR1 and CDR2: MDHEN and SYDVKM. CDR3 in amino acids: CASSLDRGVVTEAFF. In DNA, the CDR3 is TGTGCCAGCAGTTTAGACAGGGGGGTAGTCACTGAAGCTTTCTTT.

The rearrangement links TRBV7-2 to TRBJ2-7; 8 bases are a match to TRBD1. The CDR3 spans 15 residues. V shed 5 bases, J shed 3 bases, and the junction held 9 bases outside the gene matches. Germline V gene sequence: CDR1 SGHTA, CDR2 FQGNSA. The CDR3: CASSHDRGSFYEQYF. The CDR3 DNA reads as TGTGCCAGCAGCCACGACAGGGGTTCTTTCTACGAGCAGTACTTC.

This clone showed up just once. The chain has TRBV9 and TRBJ2-7; maybe TRBD1 (6 bases). Germline lookup yields CDR1 SGDLS and CDR2 YYNGEE. This CDR3 is built from 17 residues. The V end was cut by 0 bases, the J end by 2 bases, with 18 bases between. The CDR3 reads CASSVDRHRDNTYEQYF. CDR3 bases: TGTGCCAGCAGCGTAGACAGACACCGGGACAACACCTACGAGCAGTACTTC.

J is TRBJ1-5 and V is TRBV27; 7 bases align to TRBD1. With V trimmed by 4 bases and J by 5 bases, 14 bases remained unmatched. Germline V gene lookup returns CDR1 MNHEY and CDR2 SMNVEV (reference sequence). This CDR3 region has 17 residues. The CDR3 bases are TGTGCCAGCAGTTCCCTGAGTCCGGGACAGACTTATCAGCCCCAGCATTTT. Translating it yields CASSSLSPGQTYQPQHF.

This clone was detected only once. The chain couples TRBV9 to TRBJ2-1; D not resolved. CDR1 is SGDLS, CDR2 YYNGEE, per germline. V lost 0 bases to trimming and J lost 8 bases, with 15 bases between them. CDR3 size: 15 residues. The CDR3 loop reads CASSVVGSLQYEQFF. The CDR3 region has the DNA TGTGCCAGCAGCGTAGTGGGCAGCCTTCAGTATGAGCAGTTCTTC.

This chain joins TRBV24-1 and TRBJ2-5; 12 bases map to TRBD2. The CDR3 consists of 17 residues. Germline trimming cut 2 bases from V and 5 bases from J; bases unmatched to any gene: 8. Germline assignment: CDR1 KGHDR and CDR2 SFDVKD. CDR3 residues: CATSDSLTSGSVETQYF. The DNA for the CDR3 is TGTGCCACCAGTGATTCTCTGACTAGCGGGAGTGTGGAGACCCAGTACTTC.

The V and J genes are TRBV20-1 and TRBJ2-7, with 9 bases lining up with TRBD2. V was pared by 3 bases and J by 2 bases, with 2 bases of the junction left unmatched. Germline assignment: CDR1 DFQATT and CDR2 SNEGSKA (reference sequence). This CDR3 has 13 residues. The CDR3 sequence: CSASSGRAYEQYF. The DNA of the CDR3 is TGCAGTGCTAGTAGCGGGAGAGCCTACGAGCAGTACTTC.

This chain connects TRBV5-4 to TRBJ1-5; D is uncertain. Germline lookup yields CDR1 SGHNT and CDR2 YYREEE (reference sequence). V was shortened by 4 bases and J by 3 bases, with 11 bases between the two germline ends. This CDR3 has 14 amino acids. The CDR3 coding sequence is TGTGCCAGCAGCCCCGACACTTCCAATCAGCCCCAGCATTTT. Residues: CASSPDTSNQPQHF. The complete variable domain, with remaining parts taken from reference TRBV5-4 and TRBJ1-5, reads ETGVTQSPTHLIKTRGQQVTLRCSSQSGHNTVSWYQQALGQGPQFIFQYYREEENGRGNFPPRFSGLQFPNYSSELNVNALELDDSALYLCASSPDTSNQPQHFGDGTRLSIL.

This rearrangement joins TRBV4-2 to TRBJ2-7; D perhaps matches TRBD2 (5 bases). The CDR3 is 14 residues long. The germline V and J ends were trimmed by 3 bases and 7 bases, with 16 bases remaining between them. The germline V gene has CDR1 LGHNA and CDR2 YNFKEQ. CDR3 sequence: CASSHQLVGVEQYF. DNA for the CDR3: TGTGCCAGCAGCCACCAACTAGTTGGGGTTGAGCAGTACTTC.

The gene calls are TRBV18 and TRBJ2-1; D unclear. V lost 0 bases to trimming and J lost 9 bases, with 9 bases between them. The CDR3 sequence is 13 residues long. Looked up from germline, CDR1 is KGHSH and CDR2 is LQKENI. The CDR3, as DNA: TGTGCCAGCTCACCACCAGGAGCCTCTGAGCAGTTCTTC. It translates to CASSPPGASEQFF.

Written as DNA, the CDR3 is TGTGCCATCAGCCTTCGGATAGGGGGCGGCGTCGAGCAGTACTTC. Translation: CAISLRIGGGVEQYF. This chain uses TRBV10-3 with TRBJ2-7; TRBD1 agrees at 7 bases. The germline V gene has CDR1 ENHRY and CDR2 SYGVKD. V was clipped by 6 bases and J by 6 bases; unmatched bases: 14. The CDR3 covers 15 residues.

The V call is TRBV14, the J call TRBJ2-1; 12 bases are shared with TRBD2. Germline V lookup: CDR1 SGHDN, CDR2 FVKESK. Germline trimming cut 0 bases from V and 3 bases from J; bases unmatched to any gene: 9. The length of the CDR3 is 19 residues. In DNA, the CDR3 is TGTGCCAGCAGCCAAGATACCGGGACTAGCGGGTGGGTCTACAATGAGCAGTTCTTC. Translated, it gives CASSQDTGTSGWVYNEQFF.

V usage is TRBV7-9 and J usage is TRBJ2-1; 9 bases are shared with TRBD1. Losses at the gene ends were 4 bases for V and 6 bases for J; bases not matched to a gene: 7. The CDR3 sequence is 15 residues long. Germline CDR1 is SEHNR and CDR2 is FQNEAQ (reference sequence). The CDR3, as DNA: TGTGCCAGCAGCTCAGGACAGGGGTTGGGCAATGAGCAGTTCTTC. Its translation is CASSSGQGLGNEQFF.

This clone was counted between two and nine times. This chain uses TRBV7-9 with TRBJ2-7, with D possibly being TRBD2 (6 bases). V lost 5 bases, J lost 1 base, and 21 bases lay in between. Germline CDR1 and CDR2: SEHNR and FQNEAQ (reference sequence). This CDR3 has 17 residues. CDR3 sequence (DNA): TGTGCCAGCAGCCCGACCCGGGCAGGCGGGAAGTCCTACGAGCAGTACTTC. It specifies CASSPTRAGGKSYEQYF. The variable domain in full, with the rest retrieved from reference TRBV7-9 and TRBJ2-7, is DTGVSQNPRHKITKRGQNVTFRCDPISEHNRLYWYRQTLGQGPEFLTYFQNEAQLEKSRLLSDRFSAERPKGSFSTLEIQRTEQGDSAMYLCASSPTRAGGKSYEQYFGPGTRLTVT.

The J gene is TRBJ1-3, the V gene TRBV21-1. TRBV21-1 is a pseudogene. The CDR3 is made up of 14 amino acids. The CDR3 DNA is TGTGCCCTGCCCTTGGGGGGGTTCGGATACACCATATATTTT. Translating it yields CALPLGGFGYTIYF.

In nucleotides, the CDR3 is TGTGCCAGCAGCTTAGTTGGGGAGCCCACAGATACGCAGTATTTT. It encodes CASSLVGEPTDTQYF. The chain employs TRBV11-1 and TRBJ2-3; perhaps TRBD2 as D (5 bases). This CDR3 is built from 15 residues. Germline CDR1 SGHAT, CDR2 FQDESV (reference sequence). V was pared by 1 base and J by 2 bases, with 10 bases between.

This chain uses TRBV11-2 with TRBJ1-4; D gene ambiguous. Trimming left V 3 bases short and J 0 bases short, with 5 bases between. In germline, CDR1 is SGHAT, CDR2 FQNNGV. CDR3 length: 14 residues. The CDR3 is CASSLSATNEKLFF. The CDR3 nucleotides are TGTGCCAGCAGCTTGTCGGCAACTAATGAAAAACTGTTTTTT.